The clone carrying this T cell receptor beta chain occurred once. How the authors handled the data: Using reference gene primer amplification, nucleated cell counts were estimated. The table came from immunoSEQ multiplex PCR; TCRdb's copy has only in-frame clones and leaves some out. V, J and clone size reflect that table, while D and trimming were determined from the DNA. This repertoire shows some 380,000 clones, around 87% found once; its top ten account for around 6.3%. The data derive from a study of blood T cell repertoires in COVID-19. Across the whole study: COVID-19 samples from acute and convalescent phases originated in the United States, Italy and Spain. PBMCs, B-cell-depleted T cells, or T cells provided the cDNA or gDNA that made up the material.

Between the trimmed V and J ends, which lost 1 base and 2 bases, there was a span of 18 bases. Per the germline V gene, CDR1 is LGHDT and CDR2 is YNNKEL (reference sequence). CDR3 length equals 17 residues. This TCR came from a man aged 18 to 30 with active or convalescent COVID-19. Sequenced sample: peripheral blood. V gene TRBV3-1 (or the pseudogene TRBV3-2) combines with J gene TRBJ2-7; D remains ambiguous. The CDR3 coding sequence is TGTGCCAGCAGCCAAGGAATGGCAGACAATTCCCCCTACGAGCAGTACTTC. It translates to CASSQGMADNSPYEQYF.